Included here is one T cell receptor (beta chain) sequence, with context. These data come from a study of blood T cell repertoires in COVID-19. Study-wide context: From the United States, Italy and Spain came samples of acute and convalescent COVID-19. T cells, B-cell-depleted T cells, or PBMCs provided the cDNA or gDNA that served as material.

CDR1 and CDR2 from the germline V gene are MNHEY and SVGAGI. CDR3 length: 15 amino acids. V was clipped by 2 bases and J by 4 bases; unmatched bases: 4. Under the authors' procedure: Reference gene primer amplification in the assay estimated nucleated cell counts. Data came from immunoSEQ multiplex PCR; TCRdb stores just in-frame clones and leaves some out. The DNA was the basis for D and trimming; V, J and clone size are from that table. The table lists about 200,000 clones, roughly 90% of them singletons. This sequence was found in a man aged 60 to 75 with COVID-19, enrolled during active disease. The sample was peripheral blood. V gene TRBV6-5 combines with J gene TRBJ2-7, with 11 bases aligning to TRBD1. The CDR3: CASSYGTGGTYEQYF. CDR3 in DNA: TGTGCCAGCAGTTACGGGACAGGGGGTACGTACGAGCAGTACTTC.